The T cell receptor beta chain described here comes from a study of T cell responses to AZD1222 COVID-19 vaccine (dated by TCRdb to the early 2020s). Concerning the study at large: TCR sequencing covered roughly 230 trial participants: approximately 200 given two doses of AZD1222 and about 26 given two doses of MenACWY control vaccine. Enrollment into the trials was organized by age into subgroups of 18-55, 56-69 and 70-plus years, and those subgroups contained 148, 28 and 57 TCR-sequenced participants, respectively. The full study reports these points: The whole spike protein was spanned by vaccine-associated CD4 TCRs, and dominant responses were seen in regions 160-218 and 743-854. A significant rise in spike-specific TCR breadth and depth was observed after two AZD1222 doses relative to day 0 and relative to MenACWY recipients. In the small 56-69-year group, the increase in depth fell short of significance, most likely because of low power. Nearly half of unique spike-specific TCRs reportedly recognized epitopes outside regions mutated in the B.1.351 and B.1.1.7 variants. Conclusions about previously exposed vaccinees were limited because only six AZD1222 recipients were SARS-CoV-2 seropositive at baseline. Because no samples from the day 14 peak response were available, repertoires could be characterized only after the peak T cell response. Participants were mostly white British, with more females than males. The authors suggested clonal diversity may have been underestimated.

Concerning this clone: Its cognate antigen has yet to be identified. The record has no base qualities; no much larger clone is one base away.

The time point label here, explained by the study, means: about 28 days (+/-7) after the second vaccine dose. Because spike-specific TCR depth and breadth did not differ between the two schedules, AZD1222 recipients who got a second dose at roughly 4 weeks were pooled with those who got a second dose at roughly 12 weeks. Samples from vaccinated people were obtained from the UK trials COV001 and COV002, which included a single-blind randomized controlled phase 2/3 trial of AZD1222 (ChAdOx1 nCoV-19) in healthy adults. Trial participant PBMC samples were collected at day 0 and day 28 after the second dose for TCRbeta chain sequencing. Measured from the cysteine to the phenylalanine, the CDR3 is 16 residues long. Kept here is only the CDR3 DNA, which spans 48 bases and is read in frame from base 1. The germline V gene gives CDR1 as LGHNA and CDR2 as YNFKEQ. The trim is 0 bases for V and 4 bases for J, with a gap of 15 bases between the germline ends.

The CDR3 regions of human TCRbeta chains were analyzed by immunosequencing. In the original analysis: Repertoire TCRs were checked for matches against a reference library of SARS-CoV-2-specific TCRs that had been generated using the MIRA antigen-specificity platform. Breadth was defined as the fraction of unique TCRs that were SARS-CoV-2-associated. Depth was defined as the fraction of total T cells that were SARS-CoV-2-associated. Each spike-specific TCR was assigned to its reactive spike region and to a CD4 or CD8 class using the MIRA data. Log10-transformed breadth and depth values were compared by one-way ANOVA with Sidak's multiple comparisons tests. Here the immuneACCESS table is served through TCRdb, limited to in-frame sequences with V and J called. Missing clones are a known gap in these copies; in checked studies unresolved V genes cover under half, and the rest lacks a known reason. V and J calls and clone size follow that table, whereas D and trimming were derived from the DNA. This sample comprises about 110,000 clones, 87% of them detected only once. In total, the top ten clones hold 2% to 2.5% of the sample.

The sequenced sample was peripheral blood, obtained 28 days after the second AZD1222 dose. The clonotype comes from an adult who received the AZD1222 COVID-19 vaccine. Recombination linked TRBV4-2 to TRBJ1-2; TRBD1 is a weak D gene call, 5 bases matching. The CDR3 has the sequence CASSQDQGLGSYGYTF. DNA sequence: TGTGCCAGCAGCCAAGATCAGGGACTGGGGAGCTATGGCTACACCTTC.